The clone carrying this TCR beta chain showed up many times. The antigen is undetermined. The sample originates from a study of T cells in Graves' hyperthyroidism and ophthalmopathy. General observations from the study: Most thyroid-expanded clonotypes above 0.001 were also found in blood.

TCR beta CDR3 sequences were amplified from RNA transcripts. A set of HTBI primers served as the primers for a first-round RT-PCR of the TCR CDR3. TCRdb called the multiplex PCR reads again in MiXCR, with one record for every CDR3 protein. The sample contains about 400,000 distinct CDR3 sequences, just under 25% of which appear only once. The ends lost 1 base at V and 3 bases at J; junction bases unmatched: 5. From germline, CDR1 is MNHEY and CDR2 SVGEGT. The CDR3 extends over 18 amino acids. The TCR comes from a man aged 45-65 years with Graves' hyperthyroidism. The sample taken for sequencing was blood. The rearrangement links TRBV6-2 or TRBV6-3 to TRBJ2-4; TRBD2 matches at 14 bases. CDR3 residues: CASSYFGTSGSNKNIQYF. The DNA for the CDR3 is TGTGCCAGCAGTTACTTTGGGACTAGCGGGAGTAACAAAAACATTCAGTACTTC.